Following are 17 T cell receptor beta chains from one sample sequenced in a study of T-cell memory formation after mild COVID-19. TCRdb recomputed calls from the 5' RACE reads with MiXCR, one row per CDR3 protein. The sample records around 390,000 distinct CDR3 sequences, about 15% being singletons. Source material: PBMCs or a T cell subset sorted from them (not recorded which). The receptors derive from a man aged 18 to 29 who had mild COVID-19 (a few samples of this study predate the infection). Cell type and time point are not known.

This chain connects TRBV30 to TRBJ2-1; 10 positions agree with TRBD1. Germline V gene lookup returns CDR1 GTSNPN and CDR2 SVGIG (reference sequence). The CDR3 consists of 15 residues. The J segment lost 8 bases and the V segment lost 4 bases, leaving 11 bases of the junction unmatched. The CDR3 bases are TGTGCCTGGAACCGGGGACAGGGGAGCCTCGATGAGCAGTTCTTC. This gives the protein CAWNRGQGSLDEQFF. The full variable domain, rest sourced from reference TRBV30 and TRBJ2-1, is SQTIHQWPATLVQPVGSPLSLECTVEGTSNPNLYWYRQAAGRGLQLLFYSVGIGQISSEVPQNLSASRPQDRQFILSSKKLLLSDSGFYLCAWNRGQGSLDEQFFGPGTRLTVL.

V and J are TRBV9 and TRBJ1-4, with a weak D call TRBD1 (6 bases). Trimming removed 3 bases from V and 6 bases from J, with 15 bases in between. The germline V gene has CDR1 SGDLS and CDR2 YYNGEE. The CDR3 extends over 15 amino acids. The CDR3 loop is CASSADRDIDEKLFF. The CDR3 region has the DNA TGTGCCAGCAGCGCGGACCGGGACATAGATGAAAAACTGTTTTTT.

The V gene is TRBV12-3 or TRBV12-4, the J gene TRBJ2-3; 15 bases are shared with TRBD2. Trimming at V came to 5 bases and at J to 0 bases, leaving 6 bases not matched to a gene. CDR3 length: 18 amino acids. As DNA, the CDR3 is TGTGCCAGCAGTGGGACTAGCGGGGGGATACTTAGCACAGATACGCAGTATTTT. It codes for CASSGTSGGILSTDTQYF.

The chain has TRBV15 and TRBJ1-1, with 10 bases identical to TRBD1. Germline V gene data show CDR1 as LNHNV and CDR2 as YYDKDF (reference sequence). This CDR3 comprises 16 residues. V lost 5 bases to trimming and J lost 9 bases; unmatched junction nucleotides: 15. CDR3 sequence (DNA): TGTGCCACCAGCTTTCGGCTACCTGACAGGGGGCTTAAAGCTTTCTTT. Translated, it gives CATSFRLPDRGLKAFF. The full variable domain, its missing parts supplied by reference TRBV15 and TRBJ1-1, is DAMVIQNPRYQVTQFGKPVTLSCSQTLNHNVMYWYQQKSSQAPKLLFHYYDKDFNNEADTPDNFQSRRPNTSFCFLDIRSPGLGDTAMYLCATSFRLPDRGLKAFFGQGTRLTVV.

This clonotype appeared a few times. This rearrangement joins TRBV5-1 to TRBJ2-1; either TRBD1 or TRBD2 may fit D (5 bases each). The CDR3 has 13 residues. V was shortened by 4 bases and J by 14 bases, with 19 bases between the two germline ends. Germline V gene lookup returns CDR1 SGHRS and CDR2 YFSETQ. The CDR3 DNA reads TGCGCCAGCAGCAGGCCGGGACCCCAGGGCGAGTTCTTC. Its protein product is CASSRPGPQGEFF.

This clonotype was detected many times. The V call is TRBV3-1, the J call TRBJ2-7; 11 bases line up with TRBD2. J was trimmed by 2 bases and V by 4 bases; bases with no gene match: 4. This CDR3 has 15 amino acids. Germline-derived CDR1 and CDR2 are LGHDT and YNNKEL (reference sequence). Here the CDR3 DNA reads TGTGCCAGCAGCCGAGGGACTAGCGGACCCTACGAGCAGTACTTC. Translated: CASSRGTSGPYEQYF.

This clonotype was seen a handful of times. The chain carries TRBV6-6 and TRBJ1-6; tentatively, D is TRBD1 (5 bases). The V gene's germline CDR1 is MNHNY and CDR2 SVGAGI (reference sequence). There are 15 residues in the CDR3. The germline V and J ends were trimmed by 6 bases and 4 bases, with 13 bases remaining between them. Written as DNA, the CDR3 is TGTGCCAGCAGCGCGAGGGCAGGGTATAATTCACCCCTCCACTTT. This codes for CASSARAGYNSPLHF.

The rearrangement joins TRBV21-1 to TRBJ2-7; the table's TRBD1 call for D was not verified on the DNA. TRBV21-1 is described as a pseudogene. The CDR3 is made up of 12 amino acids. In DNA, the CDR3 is TGTGCCAGCAGCAAAACAGGGGTCCAGCAGTACTTC. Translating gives CASSKTGVQQYF.

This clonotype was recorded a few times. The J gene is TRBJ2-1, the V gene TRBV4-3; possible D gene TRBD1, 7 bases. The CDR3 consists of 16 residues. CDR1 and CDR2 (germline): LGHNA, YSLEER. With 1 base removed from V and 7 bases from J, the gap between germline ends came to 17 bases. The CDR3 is CASSQVARGVVNEQFF. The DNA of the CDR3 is TGCGCCAGCAGCCAAGTGGCCAGGGGGGTAGTAAATGAGCAGTTCTTC.

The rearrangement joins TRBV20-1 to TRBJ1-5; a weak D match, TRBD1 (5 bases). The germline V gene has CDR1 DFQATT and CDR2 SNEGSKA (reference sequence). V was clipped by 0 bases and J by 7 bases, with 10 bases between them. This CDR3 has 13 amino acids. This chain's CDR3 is CSARDEGLQPQHF. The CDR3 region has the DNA TGCAGTGCTAGAGATGAGGGGTTGCAGCCCCAGCATTTT.

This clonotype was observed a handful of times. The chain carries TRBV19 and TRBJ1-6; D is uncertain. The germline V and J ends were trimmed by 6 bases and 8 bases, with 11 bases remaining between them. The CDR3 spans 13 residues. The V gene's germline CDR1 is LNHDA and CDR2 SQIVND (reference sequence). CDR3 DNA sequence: TGTGCCAGTAGATCTCTCGGGGATTCACCCCTCCACTTT. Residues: CASRSLGDSPLHF.

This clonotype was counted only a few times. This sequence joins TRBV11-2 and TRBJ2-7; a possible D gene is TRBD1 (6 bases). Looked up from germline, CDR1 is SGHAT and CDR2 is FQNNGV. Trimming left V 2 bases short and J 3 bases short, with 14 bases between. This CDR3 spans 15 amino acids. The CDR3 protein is CASSLPGDPGYEQYF. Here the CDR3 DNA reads TGTGCCAGCAGCTTACCAGGGGATCCAGGCTACGAGCAGTACTTC. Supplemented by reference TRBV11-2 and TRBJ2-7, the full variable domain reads EAGVAQSPRYKIIEKRQSVAFWCNPISGHATLYWYQQILGQGPKLLIQFQNNGVVDDSQLPKDRFSAERLKGVDSTLKIQPAKLEDSAVYLCASSLPGDPGYEQYFGPGTRLTVT.

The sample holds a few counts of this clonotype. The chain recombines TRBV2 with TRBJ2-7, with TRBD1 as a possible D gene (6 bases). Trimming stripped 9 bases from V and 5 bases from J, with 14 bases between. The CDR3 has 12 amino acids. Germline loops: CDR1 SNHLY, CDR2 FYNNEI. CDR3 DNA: TGTGCCAGGGGGACAACGCGGAACGAGCAGTACTTC. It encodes CARGTTRNEQYF.

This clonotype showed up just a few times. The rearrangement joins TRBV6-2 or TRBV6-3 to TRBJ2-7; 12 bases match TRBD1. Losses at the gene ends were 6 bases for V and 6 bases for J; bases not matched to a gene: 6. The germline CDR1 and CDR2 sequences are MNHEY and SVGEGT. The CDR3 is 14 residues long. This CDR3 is CASSRDRGLPEQYV. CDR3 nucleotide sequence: TGTGCCAGCAGCCGGGACAGGGGGCTTCCCGAGCAGTACGTC.

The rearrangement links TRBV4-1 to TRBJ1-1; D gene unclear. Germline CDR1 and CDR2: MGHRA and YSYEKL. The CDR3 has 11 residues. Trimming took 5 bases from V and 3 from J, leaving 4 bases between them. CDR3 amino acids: CASSAYTEAFF. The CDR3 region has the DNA TGCGCCAGCAGCGCCTACACTGAAGCTTTCTTT.

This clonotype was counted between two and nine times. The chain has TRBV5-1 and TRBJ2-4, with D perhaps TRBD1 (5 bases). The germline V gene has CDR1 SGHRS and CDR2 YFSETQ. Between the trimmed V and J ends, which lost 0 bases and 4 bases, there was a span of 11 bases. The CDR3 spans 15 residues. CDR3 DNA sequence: TGCGCCAGCAGCTTGGCCCTGACAGAAAAAAACATTCAGTACTTC. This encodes CASSLALTEKNIQYF.

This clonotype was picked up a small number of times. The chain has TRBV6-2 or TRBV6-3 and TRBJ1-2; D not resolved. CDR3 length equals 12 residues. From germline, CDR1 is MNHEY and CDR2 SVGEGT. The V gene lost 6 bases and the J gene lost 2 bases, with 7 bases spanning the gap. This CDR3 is CASSSVNYGYTF. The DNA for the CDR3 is TGTGCCAGCAGCTCGGTGAACTATGGCTACACCTTC.